The present T cell receptor (beta chain) was sequenced within a study of breast tumors, draining lymph nodes, adjacent tissues. Study-wide results and limits: Findings are consistent with lymph node origin and intratumoral expansion of most tumor T cells. Tumors had less TCR diversity than lymph nodes, more than nontumor tissue. Luminal-like breast cancer showed significantly greater tumor-nontumor repertoire similarity than basal-like breast cancer did.

TCRdb ran MiXCR on the multiplex PCR reads and lists one entry per CDR3 protein. The sample yields about 230,000 distinct CDR3 sequences, roughly 32% seen once. Germline assignment: CDR1 SGHDN and CDR2 FVKESK. The CDR3 contains 16 residues. For this clonotype: Its specificity is not known. A much larger clone differs from this one at a single base, so this may be a read error.

The lymph nodes were axillary draining lymph nodes from breast cancer patients. The source of this sequence is a female donor with breast cancer. Some clones in this sample may be carry-over from other donors' samples. V and J are TRBV14 and TRBJ2-6; 9 nucleotides line up with TRBD2. The material sequenced was axillary lymph node tissue. CDR3 protein: CASSQRGAGGANALTF. In DNA, the CDR3 is TGTGCCAGCAGCCAACGGGGGGCGGGAGGGGCCAACGCCCTGACTTTC.